Below, 7 T cell receptor beta chains from the same sample are listed, as sequenced in a study of response to subunit inactivated influenza vaccine. TCRdb analysed the RT-PCR reads with MiXCR anew, one entry per CDR3 protein. The data contain fewer than 600,000 distinct CDR3 sequences, approximately 7.2% of them singletons. The input for sequencing was PBMCs from blood, taken less than 30 months after vaccination. All receptors come from a man between 50 and 70 years old who received an inactivated influenza vaccine.

This clonotype was found many times. The rearrangement links TRBV20-1 to TRBJ2-7; no definite D call. The V and J ends lost 5 bases and 3 bases respectively, with 5 bases between them. This CDR3 is 10 amino acids long. Germline CDR1 reads DFQATT; CDR2 reads SNEGSKA (reference sequence). The CDR3 nucleotides read TGCAGTGCTCTTGACTACGAGCAGTACTTC. This gives the protein CSALDYEQYF.

The J gene is TRBJ2-5, the V gene TRBV7-3; D unclear. This CDR3 spans 13 amino acids. Trimming removed 2 bases at V and 5 bases at J, with 9 bases between. Germline V gene lookup returns CDR1 SGHTA and CDR2 FQGTGA. This CDR3 reads CASSLHPSETQYF. CDR3 DNA: TGTGCCAGCAGCTTACACCCGTCGGAGACCCAGTACTTC.

The chain links TRBV7-9 to TRBJ2-1, with D perhaps matching TRBD2 (6 bases). CDR1 SEHNR and CDR2 FQNEAQ come from the germline V gene (reference sequence). There are 16 residues in the CDR3. With 1 base removed from V and 2 bases from J, the gap between germline ends came to 12 bases. The CDR3 sequence is CASSLVAGRAYNEQFF. The CDR3 DNA reads TGTGCCAGCAGCTTAGTGGCGGGAAGGGCCTACAATGAGCAGTTCTTC.

Only a few counts were recorded for this clonotype. The gene calls are TRBV7-9 and TRBJ2-7, with 9 bases aligning to TRBD1. Germline loops: CDR1 SEHNR, CDR2 FQNEAQ (reference sequence). The CDR3 spans 17 residues. The V segment lost 1 base and the J segment 2 bases; nucleotides outside the gene matches: 9. The CDR3 DNA reads TGTGCCAGCAGCTTAGAACAGGGGGCAACACACCCCTACGAGCAGTACTTC. Its protein product is CASSLEQGATHPYEQYF.

Many counts were recorded for this clonotype. This sequence joins TRBV7-8 and TRBJ2-7; D not resolved. Trimming shortened V by 5 bases and J by 4 bases, and 9 bases separated the two germline ends. Germline-derived CDR1 and CDR2 are SGHVS and FQNEAQ. This CDR3 comprises 12 residues. The CDR3 reads CASSKDLYEQYF. CDR3 DNA sequence: TGTGCCAGCAGCAAGGATCTGTACGAGCAGTACTTC.

CDR3 DNA sequence: TGCGCCAGCAGCTTGGCAGCTCAGAACACCGGGGAGCTGTTTTTT. Protein: CASSLAAQNTGELFF. The chain couples TRBV5-1 to TRBJ2-2; unclear D gene. V dropped 0 bases and J dropped 1 base, with 7 bases sitting between them. The CDR3 contains 15 residues. Germline assignment: CDR1 SGHRS and CDR2 YFSETQ.

Many counts were recorded for this clonotype. The gene calls are TRBV3-1 and TRBJ2-1; 7 positions agree with TRBD2. The CDR3 spans 16 residues. The V segment lost 1 base and the J segment 2 bases; nucleotides outside the gene matches: 5. The germline V gene has CDR1 LGHDT and CDR2 YNNKEL (reference sequence). The CDR3 nucleotides are TGTGCCAGCAGCCAAGGGGGGGGGACTGCCTACAATGAGCAGTTCTTC. Amino acid sequence: CASSQGGGTAYNEQFF.